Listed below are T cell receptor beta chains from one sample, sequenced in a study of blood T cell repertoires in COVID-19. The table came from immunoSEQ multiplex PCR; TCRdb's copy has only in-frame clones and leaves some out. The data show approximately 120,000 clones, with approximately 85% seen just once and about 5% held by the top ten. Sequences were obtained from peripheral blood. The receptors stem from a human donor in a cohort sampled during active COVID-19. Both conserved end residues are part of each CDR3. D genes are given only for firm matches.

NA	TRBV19	CASWTSAGSTNEKLFF
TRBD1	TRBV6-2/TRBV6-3	CASSSGTGGPTNYGYTF
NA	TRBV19	CASRRQGTDTQYF
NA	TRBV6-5	CASRIELNTEAFF
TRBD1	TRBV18	CASSRSIGQGMSYEQYF
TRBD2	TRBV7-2	CASSFPSGGEQYF
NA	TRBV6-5	CASSPRGVPYEQYF
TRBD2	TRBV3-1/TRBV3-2	CASSQDLTGGRYNEQFF
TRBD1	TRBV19	CASSSQGVNEKLFF
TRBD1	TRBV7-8	CASSLGQGNKSPQHF
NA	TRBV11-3	CASSLGSGIRNTIYF
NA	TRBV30	CAWARGGGNQPQHF
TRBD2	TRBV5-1	CASSPGTSGSLYNEQFF
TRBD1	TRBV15	CATSVDRVSYEQYF
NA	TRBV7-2	CASSKGGEQYF
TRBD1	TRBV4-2	CASSQTGSGNTIYF
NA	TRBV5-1	CASSSSTDTQYF
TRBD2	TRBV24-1	CATSDFTSGRGVNEQFF
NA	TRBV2	CASPGRGEETQYF
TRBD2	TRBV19	CASSIVREGRQFF
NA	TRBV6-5	CASSYSWARNTEAFF
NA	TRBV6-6	CASSSGPMGLYEQYF
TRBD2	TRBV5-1	CASSLGTSQGSYEQYF
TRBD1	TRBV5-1	CASSLTAGTGFNEKLFF
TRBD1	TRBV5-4	CASSLGTGTRTEAFF
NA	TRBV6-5	CASSYSWQGKTEAFF
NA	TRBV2	CASSDRGETQYF
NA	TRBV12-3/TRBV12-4	CASRPTGVVDYTF
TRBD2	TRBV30	CAWSVLREFDEQFF
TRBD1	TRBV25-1	CASRRTGGDYNSPLHF
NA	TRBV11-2	CASSPSWAYGYTF